This T cell receptor beta chain was profiled in a study of cytomegalovirus exposure and HLA in healthy donors. Whole-study findings and limits: HLA restriction was apparent for most CMV-associated TCR beta chains in a later analysis.

The ends lost 1 base at V and 8 bases at J; junction bases unmatched: 7. The germline CDR1 and CDR2 sequences are LGHNA and YSLEER. The CDR3 spans 16 residues. All donors participated as healthy donors of bone marrow. Donors sampled were nominally healthy, though unrecorded immune exposures were likely. Note on this clone: What it binds is not known.

The primer mix had 60 Vbeta and 13 Jbeta primers. Libraries were prepared by immunoSEQ multiplex PCR; TCRdb keeps only in-frame clonotypes and omits some of them. The table has about 160,000 clones, approximately 84% seen once. This chain connects TRBV4-3 to TRBJ2-1, with TRBD2 matching over 11 bases. Source material: PBMCs. The receptor's source is a man aged 18 to 35 in good health and CMV-seropositive. DNA of the CDR3: TGCGCCAGCAGCCAAGGATTAGCGGGGGGGCAGTATGAGCAGTTCTTC. It translates to CASSQGLAGGQYEQFF.